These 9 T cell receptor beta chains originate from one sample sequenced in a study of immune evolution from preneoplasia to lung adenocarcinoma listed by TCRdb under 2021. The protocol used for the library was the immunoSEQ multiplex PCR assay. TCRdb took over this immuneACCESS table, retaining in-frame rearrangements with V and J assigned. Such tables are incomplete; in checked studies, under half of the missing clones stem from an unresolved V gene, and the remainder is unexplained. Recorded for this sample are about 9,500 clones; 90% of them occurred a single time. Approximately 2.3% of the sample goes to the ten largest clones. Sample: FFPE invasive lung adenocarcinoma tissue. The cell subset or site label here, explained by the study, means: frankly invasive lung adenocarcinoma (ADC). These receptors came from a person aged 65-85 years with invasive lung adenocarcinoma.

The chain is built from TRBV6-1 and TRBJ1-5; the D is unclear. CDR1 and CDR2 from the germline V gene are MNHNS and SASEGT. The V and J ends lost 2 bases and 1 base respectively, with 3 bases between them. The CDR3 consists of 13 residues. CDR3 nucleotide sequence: TGTGCCAGCAGTGAACAGAGCAATCAGCCCCAGCATTTT. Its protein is CASSEQSNQPQHF.

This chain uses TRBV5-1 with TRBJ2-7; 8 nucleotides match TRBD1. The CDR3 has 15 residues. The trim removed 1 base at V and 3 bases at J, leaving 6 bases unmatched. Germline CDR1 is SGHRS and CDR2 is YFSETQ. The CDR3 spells CASSLSGQVGYEQYF. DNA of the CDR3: TGCGCCAGCAGCTTGTCGGGACAGGTGGGCTACGAGCAGTACTTC. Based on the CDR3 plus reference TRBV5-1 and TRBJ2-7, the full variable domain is KAGVTQTPRYLIKTRGQQVTLSCSPISGHRSVSWYQQTPGQGLQFLFEYFSETQRNKGNFPGRFSGRQFSNSRSEMNVSTLELGDSALYLCASSLSGQVGYEQYFGPGTRLTVT.

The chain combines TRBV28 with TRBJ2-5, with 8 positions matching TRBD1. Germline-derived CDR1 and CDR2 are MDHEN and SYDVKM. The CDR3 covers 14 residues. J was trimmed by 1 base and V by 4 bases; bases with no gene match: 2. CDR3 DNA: TGTGCCAGCAGTTGGACAGGGACCCAAGAGACCCAGTACTTC. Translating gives CASSWTGTQETQYF. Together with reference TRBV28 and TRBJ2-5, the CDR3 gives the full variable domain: DVKVTQSSRYLVKRTGEKVFLECVQDMDHENMFWYRQDPGLGLRLIYFSYDVKMKEKGDIPEGYSVSREKKERFSLILESASTNQTSMYLCASSWTGTQETQYFGPGTRLLVL.

Written as DNA, the CDR3 is TGTGCCATCAACGGGGACGGCTCGAACACCGGGGAGCTGTTTTTT. This codes for CAINGDGSNTGELFF. This chain joins TRBV10-3 and TRBJ2-2; either TRBD1 or TRBD2 may fit D (5 bases each). The CDR3 is 15 residues long. Looked up from germline, CDR1 is ENHRY and CDR2 is SYGVKD. Trimming took 7 bases from V and 0 from J, leaving 12 bases between them.

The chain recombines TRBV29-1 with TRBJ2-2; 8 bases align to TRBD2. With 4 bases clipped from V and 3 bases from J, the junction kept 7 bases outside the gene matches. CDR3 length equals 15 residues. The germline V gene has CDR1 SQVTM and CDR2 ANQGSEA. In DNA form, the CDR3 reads TGCAGCGTTGCCCGAGCGGGAGAGGACACCGGGGAGCTGTTTTTT. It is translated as CSVARAGEDTGELFF.

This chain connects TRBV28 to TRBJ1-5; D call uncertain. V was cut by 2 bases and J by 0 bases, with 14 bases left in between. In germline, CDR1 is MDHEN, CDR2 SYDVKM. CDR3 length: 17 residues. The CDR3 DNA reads TGTGCCAGCAGTTTAGGATCGGGGTACTATAGCAATCAGCCCCAGCATTTT. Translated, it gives CASSLGSGYYSNQPQHF. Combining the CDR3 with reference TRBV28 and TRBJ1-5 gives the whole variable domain DVKVTQSSRYLVKRTGEKVFLECVQDMDHENMFWYRQDPGLGLRLIYFSYDVKMKEKGDIPEGYSVSREKKERFSLILESASTNQTSMYLCASSLGSGYYSNQPQHFGDGTRLSIL.

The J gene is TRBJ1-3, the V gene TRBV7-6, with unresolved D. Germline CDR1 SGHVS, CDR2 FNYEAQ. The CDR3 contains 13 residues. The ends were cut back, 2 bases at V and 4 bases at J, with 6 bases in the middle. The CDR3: CASSLTQGNTIYF. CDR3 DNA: TGTGCCAGCAGCTTAACACAGGGAAACACCATATATTTT.

The CDR3 DNA follows: TGTGCCAGCAGCCCAAGCTTGGGCCGAGACTACGACATTCAGTACTTC. Amino acid sequence: CASSPSLGRDYDIQYF. V gene TRBV4-2 combines with J gene TRBJ2-4; the D gene is possibly TRBD2 (5 bases). The CDR3 sequence is 16 residues long. Trimming pared 4 bases from V and 8 bases from J, leaving 21 bases between. The germline gives CDR1 LGHNA, CDR2 YNFKEQ.

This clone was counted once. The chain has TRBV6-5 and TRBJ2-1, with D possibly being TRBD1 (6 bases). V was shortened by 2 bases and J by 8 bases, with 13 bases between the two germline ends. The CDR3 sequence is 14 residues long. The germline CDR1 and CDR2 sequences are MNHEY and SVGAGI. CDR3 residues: CASSYEGVEDEQFF. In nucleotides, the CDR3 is TGTGCCAGCAGTTACGAGGGGGTGGAGGATGAGCAGTTCTTC.